Listed below are T cell receptor beta chains from one sample, sequenced in a study of OX40 agonist ivuxolimab in advanced cancers. Libraries were prepared by immunoSEQ multiplex PCR; TCRdb keeps only in-frame clonotypes and omits some of them. Of some 43,000 clones in the sample, around 94% were seen once. The sequences come from CD4+ or CD8+ T cells sorted from blood, collected in a trial of the OX40 agonist ivuxolimab. These receptor sequences come from an adult with an advanced solid tumor such as melanoma, head and neck, liver or kidney cancer. Both conserved end residues are part of each CDR3. D genes are given only for firm matches. Rows give clone size only sometimes, using once, few, many, or a class for an expanded clone.

TGTGCCAGCATTGACAGGGTCCCTCCCTACGAGCAGTACTTC	CASIDRVPPYEQYF	NA	TRBJ2-7	TRBV6-1	TRBD1
TGTGCCAGCTCACCTACCCGGGGGCAGGGGGAGACCCAGTACTTC	CASSPTRGQGETQYF	NA	TRBJ2-5	TRBV18	NA
TGTGCCAGCAGTTTGGCGGGAGAGGTCACAGATACGCAGTATTTT	CASSLAGEVTDTQYF	NA	TRBJ2-3	TRBV28	TRBD2
TGTGCCAGCAGCCTAGTCCCGATGGGTGGGGCCGAAGCTTTCTTT	CASSLVPMGGAEAFF	NA	TRBJ1-1	TRBV7-8	NA
TGTGCCAGCAGCGTGGGGCAGTCCTACGAGCAGTACTTC	CASSVGQSYEQYF	NA	TRBJ2-7	TRBV7-9	NA
TGTGCCAGCAGCGAGACAGCGTACAATGAGCAGTTCTTC	CASSETAYNEQFF	NA	TRBJ2-1	TRBV7-8	NA
TGCGCCAGCAGCTTGGGATACGAGCAGTACTTC	CASSLGYEQYF	NA	TRBJ2-7	TRBV5-1	NA
TGTGCCAGCAGCCTCGAAACCTCTTACAATGAGCAGTTCTTC	CASSLETSYNEQFF	NA	TRBJ2-1	TRBV5-6	NA
TGCAGCGTTTACCCGGGAGGAGAGACCCAGTACTTC	CSVYPGGETQYF	NA	TRBJ2-5	TRBV29-1	TRBD2
TGTGCCAGCTCACGGGGTACAGGGAATGAGCAGTTCTTC	CASSRGTGNEQFF	NA	TRBJ2-1	TRBV18	NA
TGTGCCAGTAGTATAGGGCAGGGAACCTACGAGCAGTACTTC	CASSIGQGTYEQYF	NA	TRBJ2-7	TRBV19	NA
TGTGCCAGTAGTGAATCTAGCAATCAGCCCCAGCATTTT	CASSESSNQPQHF	NA	TRBJ1-5	TRBV25-1	NA
TGTGCCATCAGTGGCGGGAGGGCCGACGGGGAGCTGTTTTTT	CAISGGRADGELFF	once	TRBJ2-2	TRBV10-3	TRBD2
TGTGCCAGCTCCCGCTCGGGGACCACCAACAATGAGCAGTTCTTC	CASSRSGTTNNEQFF	once	TRBJ2-1	TRBV18	NA
TGTGCCAGCAGCAAAACGAGAGACAGTACCTATGGCTACACCTTC	CASSKTRDSTYGYTF	few	TRBJ1-2	TRBV21-1	NA
TGTGCCAGTAGTATAGGGCAGGAGACCTACGAGCAGTACTTC	CASSIGQETYEQYF	once	TRBJ2-7	TRBV19	NA
TGTGCCTGGAGGAGAGGGCAGGGGGCGTTAGGGGCCAACGTCCTGACTTTC	CAWRRGQGALGANVLTF	NA	TRBJ2-6	TRBV30	TRBD1
TGTGCCAGCAGCCAGGACAGGGCTAGCACAGATACGCAGTATTTT	CASSQDRASTDTQYF	NA	TRBJ2-3	TRBV7-6	TRBD1
TGTGCCAGCAGCGTCCAAAGTCAGGGGACAGATACGCAGTATTTT	CASSVQSQGTDTQYF	NA	TRBJ2-3	TRBV7-6	NA
TGTGCCAGCAGCCTCGAAGTACAAGATACGCAGTATTTT	CASSLEVQDTQYF	NA	TRBJ2-3	TRBV7-6	NA
TGTGCCAGCAGCAAACAGGGGTCGGGAAACACCATATATTTT	CASSKQGSGNTIYF	NA	TRBJ1-3	TRBV7-2	TRBD1
TGTGCCAGCAGCTTAGACCGCCGGGCCGATTATGGCTACACCTTC	CASSLDRRADYGYTF	NA	TRBJ1-2	TRBV13	NA
TGCGCCAGCAGCCCCGAGGGTACGGGAGGGCGTTCCACAGATACGCAGTATTTT	CASSPEGTGGRSTDTQYF	NA	TRBJ2-3	TRBV5-1	TRBD2
TGTGCCAGCTCGACAAGCTCTGGAAACACCATATATTTT	CASSTSSGNTIYF	NA	TRBJ1-3	TRBV9	NA
TGTGCCAGCAGCTTTTGGGGCGAGGGGGAGGCTTACAATGAGCAGTTCTTC	CASSFWGEGEAYNEQFF	NA	TRBJ2-1	TRBV5-4	NA
TGCGCCAGCAGCCAAACTAGCGGGGGCAAGGAGACCCAGTACTTC	CASSQTSGGKETQYF	NA	TRBJ2-5	TRBV4-3	TRBD2
TGCGCCAGCAGCCAAGAGCCGGGAGGGCCAGAGGAGCAGTACTTC	CASSQEPGGPEEQYF	NA	TRBJ2-7	TRBV4-3	TRBD2
TGTGCCAGCAGCGTGGGTACAGGGAATCAGCCCCAGCATTTT	CASSVGTGNQPQHF	NA	TRBJ1-5	TRBV9	NA
TGTGCCAGCAGTTCTTGGACGGAAGCCTACGAGCAGTACTTC	CASSSWTEAYEQYF	NA	TRBJ2-7	TRBV27	NA
TGTGCCAGCAGCGAGAGTCCTCCGTACAATGAGCAGTTCTTC	CASSESPPYNEQFF	NA	TRBJ2-1	TRBV5-6	NA
TGTGCCAGCAGTTTGGAACAGGATATGATCGGTGAGCAGTTCTTC	CASSLEQDMIGEQFF	NA	TRBJ2-1	TRBV28	NA
TGCGCCAGCAGCCAAGAGGAAATTGGTGGGAGCGGGAGGAACGAGCAGTACTTC	CASSQEEIGGSGRNEQYF	NA	TRBJ2-7	TRBV4-1	TRBD2
TGTGCCAGCAGTTACTCGACAGGATACGAGCAGTACTTC	CASSYSTGYEQYF	NA	TRBJ2-7	TRBV7-9	NA
TGTGCCAGCAGCACCGGACTAGCTTGGGCCTACAATGAGCAGTTCTTC	CASSTGLAWAYNEQFF	NA	TRBJ2-1	TRBV11-3	TRBD2
TGTGCCAGCAGCGTAGTGGGCTACGGGGACACCGGGGAGCTGTTTTTT	CASSVVGYGDTGELFF	once	TRBJ2-2	TRBV9	NA
TGTGCCAGCTCACCACCGACAGGGCCGGCTGGCCAGCCCCAGCATTTT	CASSPPTGPAGQPQHF	NA	TRBJ1-5	TRBV18	TRBD1
TGTGCCAGCAGTTCCGGGTTCTCCTACGAGCAGTACTTC	CASSSGFSYEQYF	NA	TRBJ2-7	TRBV6-1	NA